The 14 T cell receptor beta chains presented below share a single source sample, sequenced in a study of vaccination effects on CD4 cells after COVID-19. Antigens for these TCRs are unknown. Method: immunoSEQ multiplex PCR; TCRdb's copy keeps in-frame clones and lacks some. The repertoire holds 25,000 or so clones, with around 70% as singletons. Before any sequencing was done, the ViraFEST assay used viral peptide pools to expand antigen-specific CD4+ T cells. Isolation of CD4+ T cells took place after about 10 days of culture. All study participants received two doses of BNT162b2 or mRNA-1273 vaccine. The sequencing used CD4+ T cells from PBMCs cultured with SARS-CoV-2 spike peptides, collected after COVID-19 vaccination. These receptors originate from a human donor who received a COVID-19 vaccine.

V usage is TRBV4-1 and J usage is TRBJ2-7; a possible D gene is TRBD2 (6 bases). Germline CDR1 reads MGHRA; CDR2 reads YSYEKL. The CDR3 has 16 residues. V lost 3 bases, J lost 0 bases, and 15 bases lay in between. The DNA for the CDR3 is TGCGCCAGCAGCCAGGAGTTTAGGGACTTCTCCTACGAGCAGTACTTC. Translation gives CASSQEFRDFSYEQYF.

In this sample, this clone turned up once. The chain links TRBV11-3 to TRBJ2-1; a possible D gene is TRBD2 (6 bases). CDR1 is SGHNT, CDR2 YENEEA, per germline. V was clipped by 0 bases and J by 7 bases, with 22 bases between them. The CDR3 runs 18 residues. In nucleotides, the CDR3 is TGTGCCAGCAGCTTAGATCAGGGAGGCTCGGGTAGGCTTAATGAGCAGTTCTTC. Its translation is CASSLDQGGSGRLNEQFF.

This clone was observed a few times. The chain links TRBV10-1 to TRBJ1-2; the D is unclear. Germline-derived CDR1 and CDR2 are WNHNN and SYGVQD (reference sequence). Trimming shortened V by 4 bases and J by 4 bases, and 10 bases separated the two germline ends. The CDR3 consists of 13 residues. CDR3 nucleotides: TGCGCCAGCAGTGCGGATTTTGGCTATGGCTACACCTTC. It yields the protein CASSADFGYGYTF.

V is TRBV3-1 (or the pseudogene TRBV3-2) and J is TRBJ1-4; D might be TRBD1 (5 bases). V shed 0 bases and J shed 7 bases, with 12 bases lying between them. Germline V lookup: CDR1 LGHDT, CDR2 YNNKEL (reference sequence). This CDR3 has 15 amino acids. The CDR3 loop is CASSQDAGMGEKLFF. The CDR3 DNA follows: TGTGCCAGCAGCCAAGACGCAGGGATGGGTGAAAAACTGTTTTTT.

This rearrangement joins TRBV18 to TRBJ2-5; TRBD2 matches at 11 bases. This CDR3 spans 16 amino acids. Looked up from germline, CDR1 is KGHSH and CDR2 is LQKENI. The V and J ends lost 3 bases and 4 bases, in that order; junction bases with no gene match: 7. CDR3 protein: CASSPRLAGNGETQYF. In DNA form, the CDR3 reads TGTGCCAGCTCACCGCGACTAGCGGGAAACGGAGAGACCCAGTACTTC.

In this sample, this clone turned up a few times. The rearrangement joins TRBV10-1 to TRBJ1-1; D not resolved. This CDR3 is built from 13 residues. Germline CDR1 and CDR2: WNHNN and SYGVQD (reference sequence). The V gene lost 5 bases and the J gene lost 1 base, with 8 bases spanning the gap. This chain's CDR3 is CASSSDKNTEAFF. The CDR3 DNA follows: TGCGCCAGCAGTTCTGACAAGAACACTGAAGCTTTCTTT.

The genes are TRBV6-5 and TRBJ2-5; D gene ambiguous. This CDR3 has 12 residues. Trimming took off 6 bases at V and 1 base at J, with 6 bases between the two ends. CDR1 is MNHEY and CDR2 is SVGAGI in the germline V gene. CDR3 sequence (DNA): TGTGCCAGCAGGTCGAGCCAAGAGACCCAGTACTTC. Translation gives CASRSSQETQYF.

This clone was seen a handful of times. The chain employs TRBV30 and TRBJ1-1, with D tentatively TRBD1 (5 bases). V lost 2 bases and J 1 base, leaving 8 bases between the germline ends. Per the germline V gene, CDR1 is GTSNPN and CDR2 is SVGIG (reference sequence). The CDR3 sequence is 13 residues long. The CDR3 DNA reads TGTGCCTGGAGTCGTAGGGGGAACACTGAAGCTTTCTTT. This encodes CAWSRRGNTEAFF.

Only one count was recorded for this clone. The chain joins TRBV7-8 to TRBJ2-3, with D hard to call. Looked up from germline, CDR1 is SGHVS and CDR2 is FQNEAQ. The CDR3 runs 14 residues. Trimming removed 3 bases at V and 0 bases at J, with 7 bases between. This CDR3 is CASSLRPSTDTQYF. The CDR3 DNA reads as TGTGCCAGCAGCTTGCGCCCCAGCACAGATACGCAGTATTTT.

In DNA form, the CDR3 reads TGTGCCAGCCGCCCCGCCTGGGCCACTGAAGCTTTCTTT. The encoded protein is CASRPAWATEAFF. The rearrangement links TRBV6-5 to TRBJ1-1; D gene unclear. The germline V and J ends were trimmed by 8 bases and 4 bases, with 14 bases remaining between them. CDR1 and CDR2 (germline): MNHEY, SVGAGI. The CDR3 is made up of 13 amino acids.

This clone was recorded once. The gene calls are TRBV5-6 and TRBJ1-1; 10 bases are shared with TRBD1. The V and J ends lost 4 bases and 4 bases, in that order; junction bases with no gene match: 16. The CDR3 contains 18 residues. CDR1 and CDR2 from the germline V gene are SGHDT and YYEEEE. For the CDR3, the DNA is TGTGCCAGCAGCACCAGACAGGGGGCGTTTTTAGTCGGCACTGAAGCTTTCTTT. Protein product: CASSTRQGAFLVGTEAFF.

There are a few counts of this clone. V gene TRBV14 combines with J gene TRBJ1-2, with D possibly being TRBD1 (5 bases). The CDR3 totals 14 residues. Germline-derived CDR1 and CDR2 are SGHDN and FVKESK. The V gene lost 1 base and the J gene lost 7 bases, with 13 bases spanning the gap. CDR3 protein: CASSQGAGSFGYTF. CDR3 DNA: TGTGCCAGCAGCCAAGGTGCAGGGAGTTTTGGCTACACCTTC.

The gene calls are TRBV4-1 and TRBJ1-4; perhaps TRBD1 as D (6 bases). In germline, CDR1 is MGHRA, CDR2 YSYEKL. Between the trimmed V and J ends, which lost 8 bases and 10 bases, there was a span of 17 bases. This CDR3 spans 13 amino acids. The CDR3 region is CASGTLAAGKLFF. Written as DNA, the CDR3 is TGCGCCAGCGGGACACTTGCGGCGGGAAAACTGTTTTTT.

The rearrangement links TRBV5-1 to TRBJ1-6; a possible D gene is TRBD1 (5 bases). There are 15 residues in the CDR3. V shed 4 bases and J shed 7 bases, with 15 bases lying between them. Germline V CDR1 and CDR2: SGHRS, YFSETQ. In nucleotides, the CDR3 is TGCGCCAGCAGCCTATCTCCGGGACCAAATTCACCCCTCCACTTT. Protein product: CASSLSPGPNSPLHF.